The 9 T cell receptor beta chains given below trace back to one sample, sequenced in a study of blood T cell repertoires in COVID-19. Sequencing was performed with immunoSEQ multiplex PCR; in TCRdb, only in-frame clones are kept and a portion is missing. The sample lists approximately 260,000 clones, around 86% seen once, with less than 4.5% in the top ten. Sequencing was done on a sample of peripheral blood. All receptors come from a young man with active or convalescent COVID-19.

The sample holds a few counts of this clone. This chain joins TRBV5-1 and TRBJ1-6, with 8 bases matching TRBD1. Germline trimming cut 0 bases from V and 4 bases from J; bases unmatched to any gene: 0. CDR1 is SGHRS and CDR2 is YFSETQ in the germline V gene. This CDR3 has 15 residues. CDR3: CASSLDRGYNSPLHF. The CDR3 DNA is TGCGCCAGCAGCTTGGACAGGGGGTATAATTCACCCCTCCACTTT. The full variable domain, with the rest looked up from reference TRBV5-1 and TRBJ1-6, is KAGVTQTPRYLIKTRGQQVTLSCSPISGHRSVSWYQQTPGQGLQFLFEYFSETQRNKGNFPGRFSGRQFSNSRSEMNVSTLELGDSALYLCASSLDRGYNSPLHFGNGTRLTVT.

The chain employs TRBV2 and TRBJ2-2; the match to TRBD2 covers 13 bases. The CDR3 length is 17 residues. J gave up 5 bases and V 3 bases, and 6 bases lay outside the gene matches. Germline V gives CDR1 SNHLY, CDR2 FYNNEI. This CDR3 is CASSDGLAGARTGELFF. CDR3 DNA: TGTGCCAGCAGTGATGGACTAGCGGGGGCTCGTACCGGGGAGCTGTTTTTT.

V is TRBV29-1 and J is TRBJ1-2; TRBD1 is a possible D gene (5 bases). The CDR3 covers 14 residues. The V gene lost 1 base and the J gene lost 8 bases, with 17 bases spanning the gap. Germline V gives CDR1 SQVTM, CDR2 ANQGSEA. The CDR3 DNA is TGCAGCGTTGAAGGATGGGGAGGGGCCGGAGGCTACACCTTC. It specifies CSVEGWGGAGGYTF.

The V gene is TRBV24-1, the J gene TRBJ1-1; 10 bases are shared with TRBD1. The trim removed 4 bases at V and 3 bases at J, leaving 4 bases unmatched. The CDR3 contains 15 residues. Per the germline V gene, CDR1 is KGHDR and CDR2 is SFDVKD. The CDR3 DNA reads TGTGCCACCAGTGACCACGGACAGGGGGACACTGAAGCTTTCTTT. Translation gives CATSDHGQGDTEAFF.

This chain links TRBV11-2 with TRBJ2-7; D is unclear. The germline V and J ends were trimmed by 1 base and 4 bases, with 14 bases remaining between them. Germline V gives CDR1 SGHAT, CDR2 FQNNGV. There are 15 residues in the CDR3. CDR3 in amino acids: CASSLAPTSEYEQYF. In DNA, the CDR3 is TGTGCCAGCAGCTTAGCCCCCACCAGCGAGTACGAGCAGTACTTC.

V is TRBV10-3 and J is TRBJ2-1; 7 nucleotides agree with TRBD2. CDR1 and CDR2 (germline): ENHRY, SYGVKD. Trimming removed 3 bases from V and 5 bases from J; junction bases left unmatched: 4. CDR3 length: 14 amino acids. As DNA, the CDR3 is TGTGCCATCAGTGATCAGCGGGGTGACAATGAGCAGTTCTTC. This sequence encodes CAISDQRGDNEQFF.

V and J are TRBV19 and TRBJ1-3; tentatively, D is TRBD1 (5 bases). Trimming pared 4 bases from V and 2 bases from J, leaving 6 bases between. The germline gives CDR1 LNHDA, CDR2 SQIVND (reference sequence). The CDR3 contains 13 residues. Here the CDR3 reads CASSRGAGNTIYF. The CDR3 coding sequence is TGTGCCAGTAGTAGGGGGGCTGGAAACACCATATATTTT. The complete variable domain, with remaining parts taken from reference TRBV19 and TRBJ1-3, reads DGGITQSPKYLFRKEGQNVTLSCEQNLNHDAMYWYRQDPGQGLRLIYYSQIVNDFQKGDIAEGYSVSREKKESFPLTVTSAQKNPTAFYLCASSRGAGNTIYFGEGSWLTVV.

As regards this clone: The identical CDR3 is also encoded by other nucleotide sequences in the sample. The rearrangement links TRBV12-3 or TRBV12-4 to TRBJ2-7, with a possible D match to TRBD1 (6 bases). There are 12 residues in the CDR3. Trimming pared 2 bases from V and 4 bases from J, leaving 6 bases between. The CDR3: CASSLQGYEQYF. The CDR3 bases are TGTGCCAGCAGTTTACAGGGGTACGAGCAGTACTTC.

The CDR3: CASLGQGKETQYF. The CDR3 DNA sequence: TGTGCCAGCCTAGGACAGGGCAAAGAGACCCAGTACTTC. This chain connects TRBV2 to TRBJ2-5; 8 bases map to TRBD1. Trimming took 8 bases from V and 3 from J; bases not matched to a gene: 5. Germline V CDR1 and CDR2: SNHLY, FYNNEI. This CDR3 region has 13 residues.